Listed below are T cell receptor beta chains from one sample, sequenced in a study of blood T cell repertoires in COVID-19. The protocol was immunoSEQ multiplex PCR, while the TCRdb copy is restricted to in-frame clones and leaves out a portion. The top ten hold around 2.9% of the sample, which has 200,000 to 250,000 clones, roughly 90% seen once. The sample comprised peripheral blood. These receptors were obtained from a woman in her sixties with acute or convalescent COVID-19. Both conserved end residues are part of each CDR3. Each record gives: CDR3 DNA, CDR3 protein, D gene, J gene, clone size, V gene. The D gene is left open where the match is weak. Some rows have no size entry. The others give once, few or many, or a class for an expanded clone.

CDR3 DNA: TGTGCCAGCAGCGTGATGACAGGGGTTAGTGAGCAGTTCTTC
CDR3 protein: CASSVMTGVSEQFF
D gene: TRBD1
J gene: TRBJ2-1
clone size: -
V gene: TRBV11-3

CDR3 DNA: TGTGCCAGCAGCCAAGAGCCAGGGGCAATCACAGATACGCAGTATTTT
CDR3 protein: CASSQEPGAITDTQYF
D gene: -
J gene: TRBJ2-3
clone size: -
V gene: TRBV3-1/TRBV3-2

CDR3 DNA: TGTGCCAGCAGTTACTCTGAGACAGCAAACTATGGCTACACCTTC
CDR3 protein: CASSYSETANYGYTF
D gene: -
J gene: TRBJ1-2
clone size: -
V gene: TRBV6-6

CDR3 DNA: TGTGCCAGCAGTTGGGCCGGGACAGGGGCTTCGGATACGCAGTATTTT
CDR3 protein: CASSWAGTGASDTQYF
D gene: TRBD1
J gene: TRBJ2-3
clone size: -
V gene: TRBV27

CDR3 DNA: TGCGCCAGCAGTCTTCCAGGGGGCAGTGAGCAGTTCTTC
CDR3 protein: CASSLPGGSEQFF
D gene: TRBD1
J gene: TRBJ2-1
clone size: -
V gene: TRBV10-2

CDR3 DNA: TGTGCCAGCAGTTTAATGGGGGGTTCCGGGCAGCCCCAGCATTTT
CDR3 protein: CASSLMGGSGQPQHF
D gene: -
J gene: TRBJ1-5
clone size: -
V gene: TRBV28

CDR3 DNA: TGCGCCAGCAGCTTGCCCGGGACAGGGAGTTCTGATTCACCCCTCCACTTT
CDR3 protein: CASSLPGTGSSDSPLHF
D gene: TRBD1
J gene: TRBJ1-6
clone size: -
V gene: TRBV5-1

CDR3 DNA: TGTGCCAGCAGCCAAGGTATGGTGACTAGACAGTACTTC
CDR3 protein: CASSQGMVTRQYF
D gene: -
J gene: TRBJ2-7
clone size: -
V gene: TRBV14

CDR3 DNA: TGTGCCAGCAGCTTGGAGGACAGGGGCGATGAAAAACTGTTTTTT
CDR3 protein: CASSLEDRGDEKLFF
D gene: TRBD1
J gene: TRBJ1-4
clone size: few
V gene: TRBV5-5

CDR3 DNA: TGTGCCAGCACCCTAGGGACTAGCTGGCATGAGCAGTTCTTC
CDR3 protein: CASTLGTSWHEQFF
D gene: TRBD2
J gene: TRBJ2-1
clone size: many
V gene: TRBV7-8

CDR3 DNA: TGTGCCAGTAGTATGACGACAGGCACAGATACGCAGTATTTT
CDR3 protein: CASSMTTGTDTQYF
D gene: -
J gene: TRBJ2-3
clone size: -
V gene: TRBV19

CDR3 DNA: TGTGCCAGTAGCCGACAGGGGGTTATCTCTGGGGCCAACGTCCTGACTTTC
CDR3 protein: CASSRQGVISGANVLTF
D gene: TRBD1
J gene: TRBJ2-6
clone size: -
V gene: TRBV19

CDR3 DNA: TGTGCCAGCAGCTCCCCCGGACTTAACAGGGTTGATGAGCAGTTCTTC
CDR3 protein: CASSSPGLNRVDEQFF
D gene: -
J gene: TRBJ2-1
clone size: -
V gene: TRBV7-9

CDR3 DNA: TGTGCCAGCAGCTTTCTAGCGGGGGGCAATGAGCAGTTCTTC
CDR3 protein: CASSFLAGGNEQFF
D gene: TRBD2
J gene: TRBJ2-1
clone size: few
V gene: TRBV7-8

CDR3 DNA: TGTGCCAGTAGTATTTCACCAGGGCAGGGAGGCTTTGGCAATCAGCCCCAGCATTTT
CDR3 protein: CASSISPGQGGFGNQPQHF
D gene: -
J gene: TRBJ1-5
clone size: -
V gene: TRBV19

CDR3 DNA: TGTGCCAGCAGCTTCCGGGACAGGGGGCCGTATGGCTACACCTTC
CDR3 protein: CASSFRDRGPYGYTF
D gene: TRBD1
J gene: TRBJ1-2
clone size: once
V gene: TRBV5-6

CDR3 DNA: TGTGCCAGCAGCTTAGTATACGGGGAGACCCAGTACTTC
CDR3 protein: CASSLVYGETQYF
D gene: -
J gene: TRBJ2-5
clone size: -
V gene: TRBV11-1

CDR3 DNA: TGTGCCACCAGCAGAGATCTAGGGGAAGAGACCCAGTACTTC
CDR3 protein: CATSRDLGEETQYF
D gene: -
J gene: TRBJ2-5
clone size: -
V gene: TRBV15

CDR3 DNA: TGTGCCTGGACTAGTGGGGACAGTCGGGGCTACACCTTC
CDR3 protein: CAWTSGDSRGYTF
D gene: TRBD1
J gene: TRBJ1-2
clone size: few
V gene: TRBV30

CDR3 DNA: TGTGCCTGGAGGACTTCTAGGGAGACCCAGTACTTC
CDR3 protein: CAWRTSRETQYF
D gene: -
J gene: TRBJ2-5
clone size: -
V gene: TRBV30

CDR3 DNA: TGCGCCAGCAGCGCGACAGGCGGCACAGATACGCAGTATTTT
CDR3 protein: CASSATGGTDTQYF
D gene: -
J gene: TRBJ2-3
clone size: -
V gene: TRBV5-1

CDR3 DNA: TGTGCCAGTAGTACCGGACAGCCAGCCCAGCCCCAGCATTTT
CDR3 protein: CASSTGQPAQPQHF
D gene: -
J gene: TRBJ1-5
clone size: -
V gene: TRBV19

CDR3 DNA: TGTGCCAGCAGTGACGATGCCGACAGGGGGTTGTATAGCAATCAGCCCCAGCATTTT
CDR3 protein: CASSDDADRGLYSNQPQHF
D gene: TRBD1
J gene: TRBJ1-5
clone size: -
V gene: TRBV6-1

CDR3 DNA: TGTGCCAGTAGTATTGTTTTCGGGGGGGCAAAAAACATTCAGTACTTC
CDR3 protein: CASSIVFGGAKNIQYF
D gene: TRBD2
J gene: TRBJ2-4
clone size: -
V gene: TRBV19

CDR3 DNA: TGTGCCAGCAGCTCGGGACTAGCGGGAAGCTCCTACGAGCAGTACTTC
CDR3 protein: CASSSGLAGSSYEQYF
D gene: TRBD2
J gene: TRBJ2-7
clone size: -
V gene: TRBV7-6

CDR3 DNA: TGTGCCACCAGTGACTCAAGCGGGAGGGAATACAATGAGCAGTTCTTC
CDR3 protein: CATSDSSGREYNEQFF
D gene: TRBD2
J gene: TRBJ2-1
clone size: -
V gene: TRBV24-1

CDR3 DNA: TGTGCCAGCAGTTTATCGACGGGGGGCTATGGCTACACCTTC
CDR3 protein: CASSLSTGGYGYTF
D gene: -
J gene: TRBJ1-2
clone size: -
V gene: TRBV27

CDR3 DNA: TGCGCCAGCAGTGACCCCGGGGACTACGAGCAGTACTTC
CDR3 protein: CASSDPGDYEQYF
D gene: -
J gene: TRBJ2-7
clone size: few
V gene: TRBV10-1

CDR3 DNA: TGTGCCAGCAGCTTCCCCGCGGAGACCCAGTACTTC
CDR3 protein: CASSFPAETQYF
D gene: -
J gene: TRBJ2-5
clone size: -
V gene: TRBV5-4

CDR3 DNA: TGCGCCAGCAGCCAAACAGGGGTTCGGGCAGATACGCAGTATTTT
CDR3 protein: CASSQTGVRADTQYF
D gene: TRBD1
J gene: TRBJ2-3
clone size: once
V gene: TRBV4-1

CDR3 DNA: TGTGCCAGCAGCTTGTCTCAGGGAAACCTCATGAACACTGAAGCTTTCTTT
CDR3 protein: CASSLSQGNLMNTEAFF
D gene: -
J gene: TRBJ1-1
clone size: -
V gene: TRBV5-4

CDR3 DNA: TGCGCCAGCAGCTTGGTGTCGGGGGGACCAATCGATCTCTACGAGCAGTACTTC
CDR3 protein: CASSLVSGGPIDLYEQYF
D gene: TRBD2
J gene: TRBJ2-7
clone size: once
V gene: TRBV5-1

CDR3 DNA: TGTGCCAGTATGGGACAGGAAGCTGGAAACACCATATATTTT
CDR3 protein: CASMGQEAGNTIYF
D gene: TRBD1
J gene: TRBJ1-3
clone size: -
V gene: TRBV19

CDR3 DNA: TGTGCCAGCAGTTACGCGGGGGCGGCTGGAAACACCATATATTTT
CDR3 protein: CASSYAGAAGNTIYF
D gene: -
J gene: TRBJ1-3
clone size: -
V gene: TRBV6-5

CDR3 DNA: TGTGCCAGCCAGTCCCGGGACAGGGGAACTGAAGCTTTCTTT
CDR3 protein: CASQSRDRGTEAFF
D gene: TRBD1
J gene: TRBJ1-1
clone size: -
V gene: TRBV19

CDR3 DNA: TGTGCCAGCAGTCGTATTAATTCACCCCTCCACTTT
CDR3 protein: CASSRINSPLHF
D gene: -
J gene: TRBJ1-6
clone size: -
V gene: TRBV12-3/TRBV12-4

CDR3 DNA: TGTGCCAGCAGTGAGAGAACAAGCGCTAACTATGGCTACACCTTC
CDR3 protein: CASSERTSANYGYTF
D gene: -
J gene: TRBJ1-2
clone size: -
V gene: TRBV2

CDR3 DNA: TGTGCCAGCAGTGAAGTTTTGTATGACGGGGATAGCAATCAGCCCCAGCATTTT
CDR3 protein: CASSEVLYDGDSNQPQHF
D gene: -
J gene: TRBJ1-5
clone size: few
V gene: TRBV6-1

CDR3 DNA: TGTGCCAGCAGCATCGGGGGTCGCTCAGGGACAGATACGCAGTATTTT
CDR3 protein: CASSIGGRSGTDTQYF
D gene: -
J gene: TRBJ2-3
clone size: -
V gene: TRBV7-9

CDR3 DNA: TGTGCCAGTAGCGAGCCGGGACTAGGGAATGAGCAGTTCTTC
CDR3 protein: CASSEPGLGNEQFF
D gene: TRBD2
J gene: TRBJ2-1
clone size: -
V gene: TRBV19

CDR3 DNA: TGTGCCAGCAGCGCCAGACAGGGAAACTATGGCTACACCTTC
CDR3 protein: CASSARQGNYGYTF
D gene: TRBD1
J gene: TRBJ1-2
clone size: -
V gene: TRBV7-2

CDR3 DNA: TGTGCCAGCAGAAGGGACAGTACGAACACTGAAGCTTTCTTT
CDR3 protein: CASRRDSTNTEAFF
D gene: TRBD1
J gene: TRBJ1-1
clone size: -
V gene: TRBV6-6

CDR3 DNA: TGTGCCAGCAGCTTAGAACGGGGGGCCGGGGATGAGCAGTTCTTC
CDR3 protein: CASSLERGAGDEQFF
D gene: -
J gene: TRBJ2-1
clone size: -
V gene: TRBV11-3

CDR3 DNA: TGTGCCAGCAGCCAAGGACTACAGGGTTCACCCCTCCACTTT
CDR3 protein: CASSQGLQGSPLHF
D gene: -
J gene: TRBJ1-6
clone size: -
V gene: TRBV3-1/TRBV3-2

CDR3 DNA: TGTGCCAGCAGCTTATACTTGTTTGGAGCGAACACCGGGGAGCTGTTTTTT
CDR3 protein: CASSLYLFGANTGELFF
D gene: -
J gene: TRBJ2-2
clone size: -
V gene: TRBV7-2

CDR3 DNA: TGTGCCAGCTCACCATCACAGGGAAATGAGCAGTTCTTC
CDR3 protein: CASSPSQGNEQFF
D gene: -
J gene: TRBJ2-1
clone size: once
V gene: TRBV18

CDR3 DNA: TGTGCCAGCAGTTTGCTGAGCACCGGGGAGCTGTTTTTT
CDR3 protein: CASSLLSTGELFF
D gene: -
J gene: TRBJ2-2
clone size: -
V gene: TRBV28

CDR3 DNA: TGTGCCAGCAGCTTGGGACAGGGGTTGCAAGAGACCCAGTACTTC
CDR3 protein: CASSLGQGLQETQYF
D gene: TRBD1
J gene: TRBJ2-5
clone size: once
V gene: TRBV5-6

CDR3 DNA: TGTGCCAGTAGCTTGACAGGGCCGGGCGAAAAACTGTTTTTT
CDR3 protein: CASSLTGPGEKLFF
D gene: TRBD1
J gene: TRBJ1-4
clone size: -
V gene: TRBV19

CDR3 DNA: TGTGCCAGCAGCTTAATCATGAGCGTCTCTGGGGCCAACGTCCTGACTTTC
CDR3 protein: CASSLIMSVSGANVLTF
D gene: -
J gene: TRBJ2-6
clone size: -
V gene: TRBV7-3

CDR3 DNA: TGTGCCTGCAATAGCGGGAGTACAGATACGCAGTATTTT
CDR3 protein: CACNSGSTDTQYF
D gene: TRBD2
J gene: TRBJ2-3
clone size: -
V gene: TRBV30

CDR3 DNA: TGTGCCAGCTCCCACTTCTCGGACTCAGGCACTGAAGCTTTCTTT
CDR3 protein: CASSHFSDSGTEAFF
D gene: -
J gene: TRBJ1-1
clone size: -
V gene: TRBV18

CDR3 DNA: TGCGCCAGCAGTTCCGGGACAGGGGCGTCCTACGAGCAGTACTTC
CDR3 protein: CASSSGTGASYEQYF
D gene: TRBD1
J gene: TRBJ2-7
clone size: -
V gene: TRBV10-1

CDR3 DNA: TGTGCCAGCTCACCAGGCCAGGACTATGGCTACACCTTC
CDR3 protein: CASSPGQDYGYTF
D gene: -
J gene: TRBJ1-2
clone size: -
V gene: TRBV18